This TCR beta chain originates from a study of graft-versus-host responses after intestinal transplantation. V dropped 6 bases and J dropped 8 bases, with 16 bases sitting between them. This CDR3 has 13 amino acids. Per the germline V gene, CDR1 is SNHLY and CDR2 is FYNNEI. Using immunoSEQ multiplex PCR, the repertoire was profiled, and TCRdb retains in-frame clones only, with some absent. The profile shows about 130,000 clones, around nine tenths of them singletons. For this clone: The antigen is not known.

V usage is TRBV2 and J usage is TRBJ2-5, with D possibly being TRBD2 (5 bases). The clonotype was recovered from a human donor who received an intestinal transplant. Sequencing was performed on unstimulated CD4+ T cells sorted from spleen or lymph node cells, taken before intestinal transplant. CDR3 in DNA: TGTGCCAGCAGCAGCCGTTCGGGGATCACCCAGTACTTC. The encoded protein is CASSSRSGITQYF.